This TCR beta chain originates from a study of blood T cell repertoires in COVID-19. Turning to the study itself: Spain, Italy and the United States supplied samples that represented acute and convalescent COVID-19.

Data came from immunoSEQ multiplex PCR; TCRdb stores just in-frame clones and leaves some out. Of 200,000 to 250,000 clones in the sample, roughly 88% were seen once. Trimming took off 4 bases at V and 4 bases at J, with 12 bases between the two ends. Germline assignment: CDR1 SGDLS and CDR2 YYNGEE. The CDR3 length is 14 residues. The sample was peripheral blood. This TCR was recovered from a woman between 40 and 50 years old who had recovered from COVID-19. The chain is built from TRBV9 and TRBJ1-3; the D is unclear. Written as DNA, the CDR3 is TGTGCCAGCAGCTATGGGAGTAGGGGAAACACCATATATTTT. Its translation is CASSYGSRGNTIYF.